This entry is about one T cell receptor beta chain. This entry belongs to a study of blood T cell repertoires in COVID-19. Background on the study: Sources were T cells, B-cell-depleted T cells, or PBMCs; the material itself was cDNA or gDNA.

As originally analysed: Using reference gene primer amplification, nucleated cell counts were estimated. TCRdb's table, derived via immunoSEQ multiplex PCR, lists solely in-frame clones and lacks some. V, J and clone size derive from that table, while D and trimming were established from the DNA sequence. The data contain a few hundred thousand clones, roughly 89% of them seen just once; the ten biggest clones take up approximately 0.94%. Germline V gives CDR1 SGHDN, CDR2 FVKESK. Deletions cut 4 bases from V and 4 bases from J, with 10 bases between. The CDR3 is 13 residues long. The V gene is TRBV14, the J gene TRBJ1-1, with D tentatively TRBD1 (5 bases). The sequenced sample was peripheral blood. This receptor was identified in a woman in her forties who had recovered from COVID-19. The chain's CDR3 is CASSPSGGTEAFF. DNA of the CDR3: TGTGCCAGCAGCCCAAGCGGGGGCACTGAAGCTTTCTTT.